This entry lists 5 T cell receptor beta chains sequenced from one sample in a study of cytomegalovirus exposure and HLA in healthy donors. Assay used: immunoSEQ multiplex PCR; TCRdb lists only in-frame clones, some missing. The sample lists about 150,000 clones, 70% to 90% occurring once. Material: PBMCs. These receptors were taken from a woman between 18 and 30 years old in good health and CMV-seropositive.

The chain uses TRBV7-3 and TRBJ2-1, with 12 bases lining up with TRBD2. The CDR3 extends over 15 amino acids. V dropped 5 bases and J dropped 4; count of bases not matched to a gene: 3. Germline values: CDR1 SGHTA, CDR2 FQGTGA. CDR3 sequence reads: CASSIGLAGYNEQFF. CDR3 bases: TGTGCCAGCAGCATTGGACTAGCGGGGTACAATGAGCAGTTCTTC.

The chain recombines TRBV5-1 with TRBJ2-5, with a possible D match to TRBD1 (5 bases). Trimming took 2 bases from V and 3 from J, leaving 17 bases between them. Germline CDR1 reads SGHRS; CDR2 reads YFSETQ. The CDR3 runs 16 residues. The CDR3 loop reads CASSFGWGGLEETQYF. Here the CDR3 DNA reads TGCGCCAGCAGCTTTGGTTGGGGCGGCCTTGAAGAGACCCAGTACTTC.

The rearrangement links TRBV6-4 to TRBJ2-1; TRBD1 matches at 7 bases. Germline values: CDR1 MRHNA, CDR2 SNTAGT. The CDR3 extends over 16 amino acids. V was pared by 0 bases and J by 2 bases, with 4 bases of the junction left unmatched. CDR3 coding DNA: TGTGCCAGCAGTGACTCGTACGGGACAGCCTACAATGAGCAGTTCTTC. Residues: CASSDSYGTAYNEQFF.

The chain carries TRBV28 and TRBJ2-1; TRBD2 matches 9 bases. CDR3 size: 17 residues. Losses at the gene ends were 4 bases for V and 8 bases for J; bases not matched to a gene: 15. The germline gives CDR1 MDHEN, CDR2 SYDVKM. The CDR3 region is CASSSPWGSGRADEQFF. In DNA form, the CDR3 reads TGTGCCAGCAGTTCTCCCTGGGGTAGCGGGAGAGCGGATGAGCAGTTCTTC.

CDR3 in DNA: TGTGCCAGCAGTTCTACAGGTCCCTACGAGCAGTACTTC. Amino acids: CASSSTGPYEQYF. The chain joins TRBV27 to TRBJ2-7; possibly TRBD1 for D (5 bases). V was pared by 4 bases and J by 2 bases, with 9 bases between. This CDR3 has 13 residues. Germline assignment: CDR1 MNHEY and CDR2 SMNVEV (reference sequence).